This T cell receptor (beta chain) was identified during a study of graft-versus-host responses after intestinal transplantation (dated by TCRdb to the early 2020s). Some background on the complete study: Recipients received multivisceral, liver-intestinal, or isolated intestinal transplants. All recipients received anti-thymocyte globulin induction followed by maintenance tacrolimus and steroids for around 3 years. Graft-versus-host and host-versus-graft alloreactive T cell clones were tracked in the graft, circulation and bone marrow after intestinal transplantation using bulk TCR-beta CDR3 sequencing. Alloreactive clones were identified by sequencing pre-transplant mixed lymphocyte reaction products and comparing them with unstimulated pre-transplant donor and recipient T cells. The cohort enrolled under 25 intestinal transplant recipients including one retransplant, and a few patients lacking pretransplant specimens were excluded. A peak of at least 4% donor T cells among recipient peripheral blood mononuclear cells was the definition used for donor T cell macrochimerism. Instead of going to the commercial service, samples from a few later patients were sequenced in-house on an Illumina MiSeq and processed with MiXCR.

Overall study outcomes, separate from this receptor: High GvH to HvG T cell clonal ratios were observed in the allografts of patients with donor T cell macrochimerism. The relatively low number and heterogeneity of intestinal transplant patients limited the conclusions. Early after transplant, peak levels of circulating GvH clones were associated with declines in HvG clones. GvH clones were detected in recipient bone marrow, and some of these GvH clones were observed earlier in ileal mucosa or blood, consistent with an intestinal mucosal origin.

Library generation was performed with the immunoSEQ multiplex PCR assay. For most patients, genomic DNA was isolated with the Qiagen DNeasy Blood and Tissue Kit and sent frozen to Adaptive Biotechnologies for TCR sequencing. For most patients, genomic DNA was subjected to high-throughput TCR-beta CDR3 sequencing by Adaptive Biotechnologies. The source study handled its data this way. Adaptive's ImmunoSEQ software supplied the TCR sequencing data for 18 patients, while MiXCR and VDJtools were used to process three other patients. To correct CD4 versus CD8 sorting errors, sequences present in both subsets at a frequency ratio below 5:1 were removed. CDR3 nucleotide sequences shared between donor and recipient were removed because the origin of such sequences could not be assigned. Alloreactive clones required at least 2-fold expansion over unstimulated cells and minimum CFSE-low frequency of 0.002% (template counts) or 0.001% (read counts). A clone was considered mappable if detected in the sequenced pre-transplant spleen, lymph node, or MLR CFSE-low populations of the donor or recipient. Cumulative frequency of alloreactive clones was calculated as a percentage of all sequences weighted by copy number. In TCRdb, the immuneACCESS table is reduced to in-frame sequences with V and J assigned. These tables do not hold every clone; where another copy was compared, an unresolved V gene accounts for under half, and the others remain unexplained. V and J calls and clone size are those listed in that table; D and trimming were worked out from the DNA. For this sample the table gives tens of thousands of clones, of which 93% were detected only once. Of the sample, about 19% falls within the top ten clones.

To note about this clone: Its antigen remains unidentified. No much larger clone is present one base from it, and per-base qualities are unavailable.

What this sample's time point label stands for: cells obtained before transplantation from donor or recipient. CD3+CD4+ and CD3+CD8+ populations were FACS-sorted from unstimulated pre-transplant donor and recipient cells taken from spleen or lymph nodes. Here the sequenced sample was unstimulated CD8+ T cells sorted from spleen or lymph node cells, taken before transplant. The receptor comes from a human donor who was the organ donor for an intestinal transplant.

The nucleotides read TGTGCCAGCAGTCCCCCTCCTACGCAGTATTTT. The translation is CASSPPPTQYF. The rearranged segments are TRBV6-5 and TRBJ2-3; no D gene is confidently identified. As encoded in the germline V gene, CDR1 is MNHEY while CDR2 is SVGAGI. Cut back by 5 bases and 8 bases, the V and J ends lie 8 bases apart. The CDR3 runs 11 amino acids, cysteine and phenylalanine included. The only DNA kept is the CDR3, 33 bases in frame from the first base.